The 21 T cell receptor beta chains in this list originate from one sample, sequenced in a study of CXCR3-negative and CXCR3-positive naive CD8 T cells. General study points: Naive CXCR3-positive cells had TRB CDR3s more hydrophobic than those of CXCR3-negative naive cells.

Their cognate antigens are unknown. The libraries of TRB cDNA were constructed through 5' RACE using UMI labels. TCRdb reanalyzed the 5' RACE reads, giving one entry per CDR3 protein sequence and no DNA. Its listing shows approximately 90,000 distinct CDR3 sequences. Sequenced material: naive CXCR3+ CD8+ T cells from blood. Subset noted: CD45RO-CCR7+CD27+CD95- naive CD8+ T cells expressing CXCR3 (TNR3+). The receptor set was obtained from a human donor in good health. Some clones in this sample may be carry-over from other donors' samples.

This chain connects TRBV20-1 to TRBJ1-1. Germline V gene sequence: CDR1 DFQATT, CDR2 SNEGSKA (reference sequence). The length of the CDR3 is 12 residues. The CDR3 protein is CSASTSYTEAFF.

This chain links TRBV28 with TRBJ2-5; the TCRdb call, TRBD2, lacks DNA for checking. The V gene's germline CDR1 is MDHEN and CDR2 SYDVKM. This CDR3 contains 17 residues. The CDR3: CASSNFGLAVRGETQYF.

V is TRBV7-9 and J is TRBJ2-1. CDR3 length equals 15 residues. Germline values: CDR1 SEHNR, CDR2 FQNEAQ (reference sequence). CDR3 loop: CASRSKDISYNEQFF.

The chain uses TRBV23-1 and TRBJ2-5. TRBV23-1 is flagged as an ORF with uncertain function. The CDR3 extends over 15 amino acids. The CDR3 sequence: CASSQRRQVQETQYF.

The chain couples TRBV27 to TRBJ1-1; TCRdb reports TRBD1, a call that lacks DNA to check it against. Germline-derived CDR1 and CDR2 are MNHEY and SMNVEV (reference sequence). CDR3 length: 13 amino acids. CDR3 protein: CASSRGAGTEAFF.

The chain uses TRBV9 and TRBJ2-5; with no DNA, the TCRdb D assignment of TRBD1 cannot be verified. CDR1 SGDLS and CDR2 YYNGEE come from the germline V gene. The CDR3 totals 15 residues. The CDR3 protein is CASSSQTGGRKTQYF. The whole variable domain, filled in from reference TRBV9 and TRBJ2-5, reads DSGVTQTPKHLITATGQRVTLRCSPRSGDLSVYWYQQSLDQGLQFLIQYYNGEERAKGNILERFSAQQFPDLHSELNLSSLELGDSALYFCASSSQTGGRKTQYFGPGTRLLVL.

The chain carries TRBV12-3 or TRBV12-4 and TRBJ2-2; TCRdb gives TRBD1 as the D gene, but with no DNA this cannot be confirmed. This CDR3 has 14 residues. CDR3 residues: CASSSLGWGGELFF.

The CDR3 here is CASSLSGSHEQYF. This sequence joins TRBV6-2 or TRBV6-3 and TRBJ2-7. Germline V gives CDR1 MNHEY, CDR2 SVGEGT. The CDR3 length is 13 residues.

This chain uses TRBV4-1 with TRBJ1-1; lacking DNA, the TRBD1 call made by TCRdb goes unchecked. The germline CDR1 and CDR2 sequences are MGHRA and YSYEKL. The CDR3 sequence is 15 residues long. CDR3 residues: CASSQEMERGDEAFF.

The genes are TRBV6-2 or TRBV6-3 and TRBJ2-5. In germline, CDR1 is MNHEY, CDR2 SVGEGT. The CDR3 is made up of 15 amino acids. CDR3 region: CASSYSPSQQETQYF.

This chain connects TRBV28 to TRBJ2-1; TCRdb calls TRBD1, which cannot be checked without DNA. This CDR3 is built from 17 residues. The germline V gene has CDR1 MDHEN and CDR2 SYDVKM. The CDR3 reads CASSYHRGQGNYNELFF.

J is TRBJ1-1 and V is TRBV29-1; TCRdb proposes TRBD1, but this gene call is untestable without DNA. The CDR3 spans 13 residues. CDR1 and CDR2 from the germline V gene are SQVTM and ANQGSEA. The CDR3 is CSVVDRLNTEAFF.

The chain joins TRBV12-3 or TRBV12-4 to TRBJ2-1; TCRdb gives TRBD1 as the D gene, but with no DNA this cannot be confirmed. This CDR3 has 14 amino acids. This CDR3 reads CASSSLQGADEQFF.

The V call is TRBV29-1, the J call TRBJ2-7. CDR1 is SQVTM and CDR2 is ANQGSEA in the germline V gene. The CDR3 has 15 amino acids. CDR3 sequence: CSVEGAGKPTYEQYF.

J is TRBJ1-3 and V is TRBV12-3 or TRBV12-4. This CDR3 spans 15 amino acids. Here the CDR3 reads CASSLAEAGGNTIYF.

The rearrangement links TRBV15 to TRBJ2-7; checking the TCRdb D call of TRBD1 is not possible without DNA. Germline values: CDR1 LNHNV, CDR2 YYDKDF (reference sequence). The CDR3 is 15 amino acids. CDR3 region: CATSRDWGASYEQYF.

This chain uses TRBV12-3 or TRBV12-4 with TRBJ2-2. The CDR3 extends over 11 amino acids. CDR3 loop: CATAFTGELFF.

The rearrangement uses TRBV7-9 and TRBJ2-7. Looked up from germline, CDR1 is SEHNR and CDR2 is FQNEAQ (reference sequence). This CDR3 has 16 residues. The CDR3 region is CASSYLTSQSSYEQYF.

The CDR3: CASSRSGAGSYEQYF. The chain couples TRBV7-6 to TRBJ2-7; TCRdb proposes TRBD1, but this gene call is untestable without DNA. CDR3 size: 15 residues. Germline V gene sequence: CDR1 SGHVS, CDR2 FNYEAQ.

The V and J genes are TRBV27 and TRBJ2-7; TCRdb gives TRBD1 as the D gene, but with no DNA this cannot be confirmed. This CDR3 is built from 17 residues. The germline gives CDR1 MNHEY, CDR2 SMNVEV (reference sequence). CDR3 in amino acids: CASSLSGQGQSKGEQYF.

CDR3 protein: CASSQDGLGENEQFF. This chain links TRBV4-1 with TRBJ2-1; TCRdb returns TRBD2, unconfirmable since there is no DNA. Per germline, CDR1 MGHRA and CDR2 YSYEKL. The CDR3 is made up of 15 amino acids.